The 21 T cell receptor beta chains listed next were all sequenced from one sample in a study of T cell responses to AZD1222 COVID-19 vaccine. The protocol was immunoSEQ multiplex PCR, while the TCRdb copy is restricted to in-frame clones and leaves out a portion. The table lists about 150,000 clones, 75% to 85% of them singletons. The material sequenced was peripheral blood, taken on day 0 of MenACWY control vaccination. All receptors derive from an adult in good health.

J is TRBJ2-7 and V is TRBV7-2; D is undetermined. The CDR3 is 12 amino acids. Germline CDR1 is SGHTA and CDR2 is FQGNSA. Trimming removed 5 bases from V and 1 base from J, with 6 bases in between. The chain's CDR3 is CASSPNSYEQYF. Written as DNA, the CDR3 is TGTGCCAGCAGCCCAAATTCCTACGAGCAGTACTTC.

This clone appeared a few times. The gene calls are TRBV7-9 and TRBJ1-4; 8 bases map to TRBD1. With V trimmed by 2 bases and J by 8 bases, 10 bases remained unmatched. Germline values: CDR1 SEHNR, CDR2 FQNEAQ (reference sequence). The CDR3 has 16 residues. DNA for the CDR3: TGTGCCAGCAGCTTACAGGGACGGACAGGGAAAGAAAAACTGTTTTTT. Translation: CASSLQGRTGKEKLFF.

J is TRBJ2-2 and V is TRBV9; D is ambiguous. Trimming stripped 8 bases from V and 6 bases from J, with 8 bases between. Germline CDR1 and CDR2: SGDLS and YYNGEE. The CDR3 is 11 amino acids. The CDR3 coding sequence is TGTGCCAGTTCTAGAGCCGGGGAGCTGTTTTTT. Protein product: CASSRAGELFF. Drawing the rest from reference TRBV9 and TRBJ2-2, the complete variable domain is DSGVTQTPKHLITATGQRVTLRCSPRSGDLSVYWYQQSLDQGLQFLIQYYNGEERAKGNILERFSAQQFPDLHSELNLSSLELGDSALYFCASSRAGELFFGEGSRLTVL.

V gene TRBV18 combines with J gene TRBJ1-2, with D perhaps matching TRBD1 (5 bases). Germline loops: CDR1 KGHSH, CDR2 LQKENI. V lost 8 bases and J lost 3, with 16 bases in between. There are 14 residues in the CDR3. CDR3 bases: TGTGCCAGCACGTCCGGGGCCCGGGACTATGGCTACACCTTC. The encoded protein is CASTSGARDYGYTF.

The CDR3 nucleotides are TGTGCCAGCTCCGACCCTCAGCCGGGACAGGGGGAAAAACTGTTTTTT. It encodes CASSDPQPGQGEKLFF. The J gene is TRBJ1-4, the V gene TRBV18; 10 nucleotides align to TRBD1. The ends lost 6 bases at V and 8 bases at J; junction bases unmatched: 12. Per germline, CDR1 KGHSH and CDR2 LQKENI. The CDR3 consists of 16 residues.

This sequence joins TRBV3-1 (or the pseudogene TRBV3-2) and TRBJ1-3, with D uncertain. Between the trimmed V and J ends, which lost 2 bases and 0 bases, there was a span of 5 bases. The CDR3 loop spans 14 amino acids. Germline V gives CDR1 LGHDT, CDR2 YNNKEL (reference sequence). This chain's CDR3 is CASSQRISGNTIYF. CDR3 DNA: TGTGCCAGCAGCCAACGGATCTCTGGAAACACCATATATTTT.

This clone was picked up one time. This sequence joins TRBV4-2 and TRBJ1-2; D perhaps matches TRBD1 (6 bases). CDR1 and CDR2 (germline): LGHNA, YNFKEQ. V was clipped by 0 bases and J by 0 bases, with 11 bases between them. The CDR3 has 16 residues. The CDR3 sequence: CASSQDVGAANYGYTF. CDR3 nucleotides: TGTGCCAGCAGCCAAGATGTGGGGGCCGCTAACTATGGCTACACCTTC.

CDR3 protein: CAISESTSTSGRYNEQFF. The CDR3 DNA reads TGTGCCATCAGTGAGTCCACGTCGACTAGCGGGAGGTACAATGAGCAGTTCTTC. The chain links TRBV10-3 to TRBJ2-1, with 13 bases identical to TRBD2. This CDR3 has 18 residues. The germline V gene encodes CDR1 ENHRY and CDR2 SYGVKD. V was pared by 0 bases and J by 4 bases, with 6 bases of the junction left unmatched.

The rearrangement joins TRBV6-2 or TRBV6-3 to TRBJ2-7, with no clear D. The CDR3 spans 14 residues. Germline CDR1 reads MNHEY; CDR2 reads SVGEGT. V shed 3 bases and J shed 3 bases, with 12 bases lying between them. CDR3 DNA: TGTGCCAGCAGTTATGAGGACCCGCGCTACGAGCAGTACTTC. Encoded protein: CASSYEDPRYEQYF.

The chain links TRBV5-6 to TRBJ2-3; D possibly corresponds to TRBD2 (7 bases). The germline gives CDR1 SGHDT, CDR2 YYEEEE. The CDR3 covers 14 residues. V lost 1 base and J lost 5, with 11 bases in between. The chain's CDR3 is CASSLRGAGDTQYF. In DNA form, the CDR3 reads TGTGCCAGCAGCTTGCGGGGGGCCGGAGATACGCAGTATTTT.

This rearrangement joins TRBV12-3 or TRBV12-4 to TRBJ1-2, with 7 bases aligning to TRBD1. The CDR3 is made up of 13 amino acids. The ends lost 0 bases at V and 8 bases at J; junction bases unmatched: 3. CDR3 bases: TGTGCCAGCAGTTTAGCGACAGGGTACGGCTACACCTTC. Amino acids: CASSLATGYGYTF.

The genes are TRBV9 and TRBJ2-3; D remains unclear. V shed 0 bases and J shed 4 bases, with 6 bases lying between them. The CDR3 loop spans 13 amino acids. Germline V CDR1 and CDR2: SGDLS, YYNGEE. In nucleotides, the CDR3 is TGTGCCAGCAGCGTAGTGAGTTCAGATACGCAGTATTTT. It encodes CASSVVSSDTQYF.

This chain uses TRBV19 with TRBJ1-5; D remains unclear. V was pared by 6 bases and J by 7 bases, with 19 bases between. The germline CDR1 and CDR2 sequences are LNHDA and SQIVND (reference sequence). This CDR3 is built from 15 residues. The CDR3 nucleotides read TGTGCCAGTAGGCTAGCCAATTTCCCGGAGCAGCCCCAGCATTTT. Amino acid sequence: CASRLANFPEQPQHF.

This clone was picked up one time. The chain joins TRBV10-3 to TRBJ1-1; tentative D call: TRBD1 (6 bases). CDR1 is ENHRY, CDR2 SYGVKD, per germline. This CDR3 has 11 amino acids. The V end lost 11 bases, the J end lost 10 bases, and 17 bases lay between the germline ends. This CDR3 is CASGAGEVAFF. CDR3 DNA: TGTGCCTCCGGGGCAGGGGAAGTAGCTTTCTTT.

V and J are TRBV9 and TRBJ1-5; unclear D gene. CDR1 and CDR2 from the germline V gene are SGDLS and YYNGEE. CDR3 length equals 15 residues. With 3 bases removed from V and 3 bases from J, the gap between germline ends came to 13 bases. CDR3 loop: CASSEQGRDNQPQHF. The CDR3 nucleotides are TGTGCCAGCAGCGAACAAGGACGCGACAATCAGCCCCAGCATTTT.

In this sample, this clone turned up once. The chain uses TRBV6-6 and TRBJ2-3, with 13 bases that match TRBD2. V gave up 5 bases and J gave up 0 bases; unmatched junction bases: 8. Germline CDR1 and CDR2: MNHNY and SVGAGI (reference sequence). CDR3 length equals 18 residues. CDR3 nucleotides: TGTGCCAGCAGTCCCGGGACTAGCGGGGCCCTGAGCACAGATACGCAGTATTTT. Translated, it gives CASSPGTSGALSTDTQYF.

The chain has TRBV3-1 (or the pseudogene TRBV3-2) and TRBJ2-1; 12 nucleotides line up with TRBD2. In germline, CDR1 is LGHDT, CDR2 YNNKEL (reference sequence). CDR3 length: 15 residues. V gave up 4 bases and J gave up 8 bases; unmatched junction bases: 6. CDR3 in amino acids: CASSPGTSGPDEQFF. Here the CDR3 DNA reads TGTGCCAGCAGCCCCGGGACTAGCGGGCCCGATGAGCAGTTCTTC.

This sequence joins TRBV28 and TRBJ1-5; 11 bases line up with TRBD1. Germline V gene data show CDR1 as MDHEN and CDR2 as SYDVKM. CDR3 size: 16 residues. V trimming: 7 bases; J trimming: 4 bases; junction bases outside the gene matches: 9. This chain's CDR3 is CASTRGGQGENQPQHF. The DNA for the CDR3 is TGTGCCAGCACCCGAGGGGGACAGGGGGAAAATCAGCCCCAGCATTTT.

CDR3 sequence (DNA): TGTGCCAGCAGCGTTTCAGGGGAGGGTGGCTACACCTTC. Translating it yields CASSVSGEGGYTF. The chain is built from TRBV3-1 (or the pseudogene TRBV3-2) and TRBJ1-2; D is perhaps TRBD1 (6 bases). V shed 5 bases and J shed 7 bases, with 14 bases lying between them. Germline V gene sequence: CDR1 LGHDT, CDR2 YNNKEL (reference sequence). The CDR3 runs 13 residues.

The count of this clone is one. The V call is TRBV5-4, the J call TRBJ1-1, with unresolved D. The CDR3 has 14 residues. Trimming pared 4 bases from V and 4 bases from J, leaving 14 bases between. Looked up from germline, CDR1 is SGHNT and CDR2 is YYREEE (reference sequence). CDR3 loop: CASSPRTGVTEAFF. CDR3 in DNA: TGTGCCAGCAGCCCTCGGACGGGAGTCACTGAAGCTTTCTTT.

The chain recombines TRBV2 with TRBJ2-6; 7 positions agree with TRBD1. CDR1 SNHLY and CDR2 FYNNEI come from the germline V gene. The length of the CDR3 is 17 residues. The V segment lost 5 bases and the J segment 0 bases; nucleotides outside the gene matches: 7. The CDR3 bases are TGTGCCAGCAGTCGGACAGGTGTGTTCTCTGGGGCCAACGTCCTGACTTTC. Translating gives CASSRTGVFSGANVLTF.